Listed below are T cell receptor beta chains from one sample, sequenced in a study of blood T cell repertoires in COVID-19. Measured with immunoSEQ multiplex PCR; TCRdb has only the in-frame clones, and not every one. The top ten clones hold roughly 5.4% of a sample with some 120,000 clones, about 82% of them seen once. The sample taken for sequencing was peripheral blood. These receptors were obtained from a human donor in a cohort sampled during active COVID-19. Each CDR3 is given with its conserved first and last residue. The D gene is left open where the match is weak. Some rows mark clone size as missing; the rest say once, few, many or name a class of expanded clone.

cdr3_aa	cdr3_nt	clone_size	d_call	j_call	v_call
CSVGGGQGANNEQFF	TGCAGCGTTGGAGGGGGACAGGGGGCAAACAATGAGCAGTTCTTC	-	TRBD1	TRBJ2-1	TRBV29-1
CASSSSALAGGGANSPLHF	TGTGCCAGCAGTTCATCCGCCTTGGCCGGCGGCGGGGCTAATTCACCCCTCCACTTT	-	-	TRBJ1-6	TRBV28
CSVPSGSSYNEQFF	TGCAGCGTTCCCAGCGGGAGCTCCTACAATGAGCAGTTCTTC	-	TRBD2	TRBJ2-1	TRBV29-1
CASSLRDRVHEQYF	TGCGCCAGCAGTCTCCGGGACAGGGTGCACGAGCAGTACTTC	-	TRBD1	TRBJ2-7	TRBV10-2
CASSERRGDYGYTF	TGTGCCAGCAGTGAGCGCAGGGGGGACTATGGCTACACCTTC	-	TRBD1	TRBJ1-2	TRBV6-1
CASSLGNGLAPGNEQFF	TGTGCCAGCAGCTTGGGAAATGGGCTAGCGCCAGGCAATGAGCAGTTCTTC	-	-	TRBJ2-1	TRBV7-6
CAWSVGPGANTIYF	TGTGCCTGGAGTGTAGGGCCTGGGGCAAACACCATATATTTT	-	-	TRBJ1-3	TRBV30
CASSFLDQPQHF	TGTGCCAGCAGCTTCCTCGATCAGCCCCAGCATTTT	-	-	TRBJ1-5	TRBV5-4
CASSPGQGENTGELFF	TGTGCCAGCTCACCGGGACAGGGGGAGAACACCGGGGAGCTGTTTTTT	-	TRBD1	TRBJ2-2	TRBV18
CASSEMTGIQPQHF	TGTGCCAGCAGTGAGATGACAGGGATTCAGCCCCAGCATTTT	-	TRBD1	TRBJ1-5	TRBV25-1
CASSQDSTRGGYTF	TGTGCCAGCAGCCAAGATTCCACTAGAGGCGGCTACACCTTC	-	-	TRBJ1-2	TRBV14
CASSSHIVPQYF	TGTGCCAGCAGCTCGCACATCGTTCCGCAGTACTTC	-	-	TRBJ2-7	TRBV5-8
CASSRAGALSGADTQYF	TGTGCCAGCAGCCGAGCGGGGGCCCTCTCCGGGGCAGATACGCAGTATTTT	-	TRBD2	TRBJ2-3	TRBV14
CASSFDRAGGRYEQYF	TGCGCCAGCAGCTTCGACCGGGCCGGAGGCCGTTACGAGCAGTACTTC	-	-	TRBJ2-7	TRBV5-1
CAISMTGTYNEQFF	TGTGCCATCAGTATGACAGGGACCTACAATGAGCAGTTCTTC	-	TRBD1	TRBJ2-1	TRBV10-3
CASSQQGSQETQYF	TGCGCCAGCAGCCAACAGGGATCCCAAGAGACCCAGTACTTC	-	-	TRBJ2-5	TRBV4-1
CASRSGREGNSNYGYTF	TGCGCCAGCAGATCTGGAAGGGAGGGTAACAGTAACTATGGCTACACCTTC	-	-	TRBJ1-2	TRBV5-1
CASSLALSTDTQYF	TGTGCCAGCAGCTTAGCGCTAAGCACAGATACGCAGTATTTT	-	-	TRBJ2-3	TRBV11-2
CASSNQGLGNTIYF	TGTGCCAGCAGCAACCAGGGGTTGGGAAACACCATATATTTT	few	-	TRBJ1-3	TRBV6-5
CASSIWTGRNEKLFF	TGTGCCAGCAGTATCTGGACAGGACGGAATGAAAAACTGTTTTTT	-	TRBD1	TRBJ1-4	TRBV7-9
CASSSKKLFF	TGTGCCAGCAGTTCAAAAAAACTGTTTTTT	-	-	TRBJ1-4	TRBV28
CASNRAGTGNEKLFF	TGTGCCAGCAATAGAGCTGGGACAGGAAATGAAAAACTGTTTTTT	-	TRBD1	TRBJ1-4	TRBV28
CAISETGLAGGNNEQFF	TGTGCCATCAGTGAGACGGGACTAGCGGGAGGGAACAATGAGCAGTTCTTC	medium-sized	TRBD2	TRBJ2-1	TRBV10-3
CASMGPPYNEQFF	TGTGCCAGCATGGGCCCTCCCTACAATGAGCAGTTCTTC	-	-	TRBJ2-1	TRBV11-2
CASSLLTGPTEAFF	TGTGCCAGCAGCTTGTTAACAGGTCCCACTGAAGCTTTCTTT	-	-	TRBJ1-1	TRBV5-5
CASSLSIQRETYEQYF	TGTGCCAGCAGCTTAAGTATCCAGCGGGAAACCTACGAGCAGTACTTC	-	TRBD2	TRBJ2-7	TRBV11-2
CASSSDSLLRASYNEQFF	TGTGCCAGTAGCTCGGACAGCCTACTAAGGGCCTCCTACAATGAGCAGTTCTTC	-	-	TRBJ2-1	TRBV19